This T cell receptor (beta chain) was identified during a study of cytomegalovirus exposure and HLA in healthy donors. Overall study: An earlier analysis found 120 million or so unique TCR beta sequences from about 190 million T cells. Genotyping of more than 300 donors showed that around 85% belonged to the Caucasian-associated ancestry cluster. Study-wide results and limits: Sequencing depth roughly uniform across donors was assumed in presence/absence analyses. The authors later found HLA-associated TCR beta chains more clonally expanded than equally common others.

To note about this clone: What it binds is not known.

The study ran its PCR with 60 Vbeta and 13 Jbeta primers. Sequenced by immunoSEQ multiplex PCR; TCRdb stores in-frame clones only, minus some. The sample holds about 150,000 clones, around 86% seen once. Trimming took 4 bases from V and 6 from J; bases not matched to a gene: 7. The germline gives CDR1 SGHDT, CDR2 YYEEEE. The CDR3 extends over 15 amino acids. The sequence was obtained from a male donor in good health and CMV-seronegative. The rearrangement links TRBV5-6 to TRBJ1-4, with 9 bases aligning to TRBD1. The sequenced sample consisted of PBMCs. The CDR3 is CASSKPGQGHEKLFF. DNA for the CDR3: TGTGCCAGCAGCAAGCCGGGACAGGGACATGAAAAACTGTTTTTT.